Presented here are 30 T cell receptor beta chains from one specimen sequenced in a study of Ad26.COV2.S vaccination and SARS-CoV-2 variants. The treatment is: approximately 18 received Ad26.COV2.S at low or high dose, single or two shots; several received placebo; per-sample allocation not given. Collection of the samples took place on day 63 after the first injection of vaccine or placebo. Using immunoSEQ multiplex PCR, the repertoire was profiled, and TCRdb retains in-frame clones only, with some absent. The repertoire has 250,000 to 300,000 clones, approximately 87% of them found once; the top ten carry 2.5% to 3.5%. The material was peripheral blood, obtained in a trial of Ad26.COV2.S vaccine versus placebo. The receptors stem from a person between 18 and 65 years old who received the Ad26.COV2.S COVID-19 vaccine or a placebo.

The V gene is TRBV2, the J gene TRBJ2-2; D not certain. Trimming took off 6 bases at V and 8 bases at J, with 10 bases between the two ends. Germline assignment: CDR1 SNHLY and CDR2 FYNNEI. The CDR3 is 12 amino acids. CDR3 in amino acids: CASRPDSGELFF. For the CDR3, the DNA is TGTGCCAGCAGACCCGACTCGGGGGAGCTGTTTTTT.

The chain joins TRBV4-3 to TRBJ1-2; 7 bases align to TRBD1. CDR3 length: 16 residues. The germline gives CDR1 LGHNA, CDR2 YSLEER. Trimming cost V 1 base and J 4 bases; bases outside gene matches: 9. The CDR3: CASSQVLQGDSYGYTF. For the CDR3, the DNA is TGCGCCAGCAGCCAAGTTCTGCAGGGGGACAGCTATGGCTACACCTTC.

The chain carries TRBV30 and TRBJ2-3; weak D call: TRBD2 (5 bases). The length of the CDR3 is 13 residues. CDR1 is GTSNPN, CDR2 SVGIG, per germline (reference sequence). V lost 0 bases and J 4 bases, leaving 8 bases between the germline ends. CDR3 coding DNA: TGTGCCTGGAGTGTACTAGTACCAGATACGCAGTATTTT. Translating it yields CAWSVLVPDTQYF.

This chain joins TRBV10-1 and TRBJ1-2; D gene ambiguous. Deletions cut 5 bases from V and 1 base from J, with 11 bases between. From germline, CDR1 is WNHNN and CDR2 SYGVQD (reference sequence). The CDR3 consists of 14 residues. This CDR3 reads CASSPDPDNYGYTF. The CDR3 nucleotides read TGCGCCAGCAGTCCGGACCCGGATAACTATGGCTACACCTTC.

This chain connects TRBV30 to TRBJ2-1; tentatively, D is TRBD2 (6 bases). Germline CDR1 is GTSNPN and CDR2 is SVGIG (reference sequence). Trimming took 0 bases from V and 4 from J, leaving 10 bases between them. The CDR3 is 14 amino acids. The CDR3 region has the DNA TGTGCCTGGAGTGTAAGCGGGCGGTACAATGAGCAGTTCTTC. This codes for CAWSVSGRYNEQFF.

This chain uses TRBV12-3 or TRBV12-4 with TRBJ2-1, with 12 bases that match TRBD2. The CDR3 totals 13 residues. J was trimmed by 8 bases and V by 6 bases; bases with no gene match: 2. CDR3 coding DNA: TGTGCCAGCAGGACTAGCGGGGGAGATGAGCAGTTCTTC. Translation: CASRTSGGDEQFF.

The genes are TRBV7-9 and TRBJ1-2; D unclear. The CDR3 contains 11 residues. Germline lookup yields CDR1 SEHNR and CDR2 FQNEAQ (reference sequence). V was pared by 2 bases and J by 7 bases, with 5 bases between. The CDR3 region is CASSLNAGYTF. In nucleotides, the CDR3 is TGTGCCAGCAGCTTAAATGCTGGCTACACCTTC. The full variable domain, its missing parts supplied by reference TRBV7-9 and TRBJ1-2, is DTGVSQNPRHKITKRGQNVTFRCDPISEHNRLYWYRQTLGQGPEFLTYFQNEAQLEKSRLLSDRFSAERPKGSFSTLEIQRTEQGDSAMYLCASSLNAGYTFGSGTRLTVV.

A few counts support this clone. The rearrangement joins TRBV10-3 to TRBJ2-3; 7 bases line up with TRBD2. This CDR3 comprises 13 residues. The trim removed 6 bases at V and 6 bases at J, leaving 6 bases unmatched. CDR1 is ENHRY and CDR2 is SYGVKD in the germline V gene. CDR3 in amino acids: CAIRGLGRDTQYF. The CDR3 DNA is TGTGCCATCAGAGGACTAGGGCGCGATACGCAGTATTTT.

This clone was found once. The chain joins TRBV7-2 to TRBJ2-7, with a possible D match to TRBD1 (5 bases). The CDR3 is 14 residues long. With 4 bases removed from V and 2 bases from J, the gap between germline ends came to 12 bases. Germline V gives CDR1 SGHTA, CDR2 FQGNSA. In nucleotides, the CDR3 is TGTGCCAGCAGCTCAGGGTTGGAAGCCTACGAGCAGTACTTC. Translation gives CASSSGLEAYEQYF.

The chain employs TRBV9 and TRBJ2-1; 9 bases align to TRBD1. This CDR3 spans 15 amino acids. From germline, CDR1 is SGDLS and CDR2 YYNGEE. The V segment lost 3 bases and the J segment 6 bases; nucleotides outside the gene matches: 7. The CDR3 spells CASSATGTGFNEQFF. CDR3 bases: TGTGCCAGCAGCGCCACCGGGACAGGGTTCAATGAGCAGTTCTTC.

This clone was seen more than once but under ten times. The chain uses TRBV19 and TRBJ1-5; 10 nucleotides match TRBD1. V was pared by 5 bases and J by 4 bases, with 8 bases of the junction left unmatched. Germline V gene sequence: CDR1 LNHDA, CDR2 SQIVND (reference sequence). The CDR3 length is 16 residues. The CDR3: CASSSGQGGLNQPQHF. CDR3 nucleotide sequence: TGTGCCAGTAGTTCTGGACAGGGGGGCCTAAATCAGCCCCAGCATTTT.

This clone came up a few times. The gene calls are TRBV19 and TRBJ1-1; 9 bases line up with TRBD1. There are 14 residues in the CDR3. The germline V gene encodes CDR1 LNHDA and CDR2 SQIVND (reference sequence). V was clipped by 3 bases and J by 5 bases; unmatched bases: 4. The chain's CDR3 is CASSISTGGTEAFF. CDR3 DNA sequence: TGTGCCAGTAGTATTTCGACAGGGGGGACTGAAGCTTTCTTT.

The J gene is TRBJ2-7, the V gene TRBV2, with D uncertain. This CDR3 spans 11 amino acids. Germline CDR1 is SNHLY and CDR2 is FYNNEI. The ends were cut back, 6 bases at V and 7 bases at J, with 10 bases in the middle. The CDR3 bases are TGTGCCAGCAGGTCCGTCGGAGAGCAGTACTTC. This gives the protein CASRSVGEQYF.

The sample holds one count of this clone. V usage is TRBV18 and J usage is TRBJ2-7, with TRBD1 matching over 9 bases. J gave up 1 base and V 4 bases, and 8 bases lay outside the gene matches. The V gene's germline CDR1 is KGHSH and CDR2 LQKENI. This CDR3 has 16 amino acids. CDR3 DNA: TGTGCCAGCTCACTATTACCGGGACAGGGTTCCTACGAGCAGTACTTC. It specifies CASSLLPGQGSYEQYF.

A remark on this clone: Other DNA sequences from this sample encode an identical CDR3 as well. The CDR3 reads CASSEEGSGANVLTF. The CDR3 region has the DNA TGTGCCAGCAGTGAAGAAGGGTCTGGGGCCAACGTCCTGACTTTC. The V and J genes are TRBV2 and TRBJ2-6; the D is unclear. The CDR3 extends over 15 amino acids. The germline V gene encodes CDR1 SNHLY and CDR2 FYNNEI. The ends were cut back, 1 base at V and 1 base at J, with 5 bases in the middle.

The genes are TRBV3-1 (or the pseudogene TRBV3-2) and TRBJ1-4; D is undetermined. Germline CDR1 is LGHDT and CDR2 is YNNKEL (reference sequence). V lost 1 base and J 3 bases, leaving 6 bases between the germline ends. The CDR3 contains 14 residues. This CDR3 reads CASSQGSANEKLFF. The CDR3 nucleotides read TGTGCCAGCAGCCAAGGGAGTGCTAATGAAAAACTGTTTTTT.

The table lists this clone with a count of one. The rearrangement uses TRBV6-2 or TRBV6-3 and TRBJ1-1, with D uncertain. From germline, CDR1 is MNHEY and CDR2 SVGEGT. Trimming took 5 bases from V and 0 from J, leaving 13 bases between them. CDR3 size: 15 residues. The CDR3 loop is CASSPHDPLNTEAFF. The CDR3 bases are TGTGCCAGCAGTCCACATGACCCTCTGAACACTGAAGCTTTCTTT.

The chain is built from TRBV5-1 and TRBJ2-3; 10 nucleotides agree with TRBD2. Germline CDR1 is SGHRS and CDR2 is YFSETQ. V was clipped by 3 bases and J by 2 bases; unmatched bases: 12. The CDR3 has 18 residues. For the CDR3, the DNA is TGCGCCAGCAGCTGGACGGAGCGGGGGGGCACAGTCACAGATACGCAGTATTTT. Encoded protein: CASSWTERGGTVTDTQYF.

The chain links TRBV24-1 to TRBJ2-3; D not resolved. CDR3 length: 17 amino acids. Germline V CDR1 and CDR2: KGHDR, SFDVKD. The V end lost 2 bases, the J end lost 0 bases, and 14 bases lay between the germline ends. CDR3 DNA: TGTGCCACCAGTGATTCAAGGTGGGCCTCTAGCACAGATACGCAGTATTTT. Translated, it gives CATSDSRWASSTDTQYF.

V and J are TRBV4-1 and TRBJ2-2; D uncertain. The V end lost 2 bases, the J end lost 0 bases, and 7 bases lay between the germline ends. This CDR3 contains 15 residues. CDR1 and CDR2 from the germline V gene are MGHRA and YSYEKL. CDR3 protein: CASSQQEPNTGELFF. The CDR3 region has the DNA TGCGCCAGCAGCCAACAAGAACCGAACACCGGGGAGCTGTTTTTT.

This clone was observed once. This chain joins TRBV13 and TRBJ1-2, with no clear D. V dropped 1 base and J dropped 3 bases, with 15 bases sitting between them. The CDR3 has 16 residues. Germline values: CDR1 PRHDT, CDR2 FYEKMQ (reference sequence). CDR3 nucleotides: TGTGCCAGCAGCTTAGTGGGAGAAAAAAGGGACTATGGCTACACCTTC. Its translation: CASSLVGEKRDYGYTF. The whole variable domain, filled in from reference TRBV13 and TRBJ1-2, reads AAGVIQSPRHLIKEKRETATLKCYPIPRHDTVYWYQQGPGQDPQFLISFYEKMQSDKGSIPDRFSAQQFSDYHSELNMSSLELGDSALYFCASSLVGEKRDYGYTFGSGTRLTVV.

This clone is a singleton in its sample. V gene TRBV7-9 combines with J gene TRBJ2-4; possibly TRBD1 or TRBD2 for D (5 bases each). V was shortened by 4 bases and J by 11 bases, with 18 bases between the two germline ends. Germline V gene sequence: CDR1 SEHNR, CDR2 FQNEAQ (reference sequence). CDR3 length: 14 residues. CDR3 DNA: TGTGCCAGCAGCTCCCGGGGACGGTCCCCCCTTCAGTACTTC. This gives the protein CASSSRGRSPLQYF.

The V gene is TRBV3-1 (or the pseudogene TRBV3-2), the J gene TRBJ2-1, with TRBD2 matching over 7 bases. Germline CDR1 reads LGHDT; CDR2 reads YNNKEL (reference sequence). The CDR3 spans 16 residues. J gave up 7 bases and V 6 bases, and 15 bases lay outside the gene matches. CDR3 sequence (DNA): TGTGCCAGCAGGAAAACCTCGGTGCTAGCGGAAAATGAGCAGTTCTTC. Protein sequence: CASRKTSVLAENEQFF.

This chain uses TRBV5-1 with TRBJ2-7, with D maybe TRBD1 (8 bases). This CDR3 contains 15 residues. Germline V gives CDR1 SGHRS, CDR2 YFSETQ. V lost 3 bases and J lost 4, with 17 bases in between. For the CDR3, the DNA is TGCGCCAGCAGCTCGTACAGGGGGGGCTTATACGAGCAGTACTTC. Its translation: CASSSYRGGLYEQYF.

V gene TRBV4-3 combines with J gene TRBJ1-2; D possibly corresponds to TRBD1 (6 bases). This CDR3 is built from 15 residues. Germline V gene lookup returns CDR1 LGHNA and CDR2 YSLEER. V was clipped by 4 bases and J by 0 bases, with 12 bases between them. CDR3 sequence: CASSRGQRTNYGYTF. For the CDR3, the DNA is TGCGCCAGCAGCCGCGGACAGCGAACTAACTATGGCTACACCTTC.

The CDR3 DNA reads TGTGCCAGCAGCCAAGGGGGTGAAGGGTTCGGTGGAAACACCATATATTTT. Protein: CASSQGGEGFGGNTIYF. The genes are TRBV4-2 and TRBJ1-3; D not certain. V gave up 1 base and J gave up 3 bases, with 16 bases separating them. This CDR3 comprises 17 residues. Germline V gene sequence: CDR1 LGHNA, CDR2 YNFKEQ.

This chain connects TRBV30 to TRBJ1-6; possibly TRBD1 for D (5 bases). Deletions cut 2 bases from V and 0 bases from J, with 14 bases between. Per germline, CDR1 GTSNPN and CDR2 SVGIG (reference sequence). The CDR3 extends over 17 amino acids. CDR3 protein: CAWSRAGLSSYNSPLHF. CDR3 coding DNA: TGTGCCTGGAGTAGAGCAGGGCTGAGCTCCTATAATTCACCCCTCCACTTT.

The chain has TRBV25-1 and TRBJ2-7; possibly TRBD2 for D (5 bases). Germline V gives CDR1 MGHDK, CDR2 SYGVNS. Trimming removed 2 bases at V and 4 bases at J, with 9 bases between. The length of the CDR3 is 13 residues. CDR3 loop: CASSERESYEQYF. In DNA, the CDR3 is TGTGCCAGCAGTGAAAGGGAGTCTTACGAGCAGTACTTC.

CDR3 DNA sequence: TGTGCCAGTAGTATAGGCGGGACAGGAACCTACGAGCAGTACTTC. Residues: CASSIGGTGTYEQYF. The chain combines TRBV19 with TRBJ2-7, with 8 nucleotides matching TRBD1. The junction had 4 bases not matched to a gene; V was cut back by 1 base and J by 2 bases. CDR1 and CDR2 (germline): LNHDA, SQIVND (reference sequence). This CDR3 is 15 amino acids long.

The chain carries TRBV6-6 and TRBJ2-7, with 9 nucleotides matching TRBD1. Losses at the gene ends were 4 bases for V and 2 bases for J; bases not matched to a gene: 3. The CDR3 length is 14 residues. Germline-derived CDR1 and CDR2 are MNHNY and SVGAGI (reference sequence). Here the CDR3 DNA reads TGTGCCAGCAGTTGGGGACAGGGTCCCTACGAGCAGTACTTC. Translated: CASSWGQGPYEQYF.